These 31 T cell receptor beta chains were all obtained from the same sample, sequenced in a study of cytomegalovirus exposure and HLA in healthy donors (dated by TCRdb to 2015 to 2018). Receptor libraries were prepared by the immunoSEQ multiplex PCR assay. A mixture of 60 forward primers for TCR Vbeta segments and 13 reverse primers for TCR Jbeta segments was used in the multiplex PCR. TCRdb took over this immuneACCESS table, retaining in-frame rearrangements with V and J assigned. Such tables are incomplete; in checked studies, under half of the missing clones stem from an unresolved V gene, and the remainder is unexplained. A total of a few hundred thousand clones appear in this sample, about 79% of them only once. The ten largest clonotypes hold around 1.8% of the sample. The source material was PBMCs. All receptors come from a man younger than 30 in good health and CMV-seronegative.

J is TRBJ2-3 and V is TRBV18; D is uncertain. V was shortened by 4 bases and J by 0 bases, with 11 bases between the two germline ends. The CDR3 is 15 residues long. In germline, CDR1 is KGHSH, CDR2 LQKENI. The CDR3 loop reads CASSRRPPSTDTQYF. The CDR3 nucleotides are TGTGCCAGCTCACGGCGGCCACCTAGCACAGATACGCAGTATTTT. The full variable domain, its missing parts supplied by reference TRBV18 and TRBJ2-3, is NAGVMQNPRHLVRRRGQEARLRCSPMKGHSHVYWYRQLPEEGLKFMVYLQKENIIDESGMPKERFSAEFPKEGPSILRIQQVVRGDSAAYFCASSRRPPSTDTQYFGPGTRLTVL.

The J gene is TRBJ2-5, the V gene TRBV29-1; TRBD2 might be the D (7 bases). The CDR3 spans 13 residues. Between the trimmed V and J ends, which lost 8 bases and 5 bases, there was a span of 18 bases. The germline CDR1 and CDR2 sequences are SQVTM and ANQGSEA. The CDR3 DNA is TGCAGCATAGGGGGGGCGCCCCAGGAGACCCAGTACTTC. As protein: CSIGGAPQETQYF.

The CDR3 spells CASWGQGLSEQYF. The CDR3, as DNA: TGTGCCAGCTGGGGGCAGGGTCTTTCCGAGCAGTACTTC. The chain links TRBV28 to TRBJ2-7; tentative D call: TRBD1 (6 bases). The ends were cut back, 8 bases at V and 6 bases at J, with 17 bases in the middle. From germline, CDR1 is MDHEN and CDR2 SYDVKM. There are 13 residues in the CDR3.

V gene TRBV28 combines with J gene TRBJ1-5; TRBD1 agrees at 7 bases. Germline CDR1 and CDR2: MDHEN and SYDVKM. Unmatched junction bases numbered 14, after V lost 3 bases and J lost 9 bases. This CDR3 is 16 amino acids long. Here the CDR3 DNA reads TGTGCCAGCAGTTTCGGGTTTGACAGGGCCATGAGGCCCCAGCATTTT. Translated: CASSFGFDRAMRPQHF.

J is TRBJ2-3 and V is TRBV14; 8 nucleotides match TRBD1. The V and J ends lost 0 bases and 0 bases, in that order; junction bases with no gene match: 8. There are 18 residues in the CDR3. Germline CDR1 reads SGHDN; CDR2 reads FVKESK. Here the CDR3 DNA reads TGTGCCAGCAGCCAAGATAGAGGGACAGGCCGAAGCACAGATACGCAGTATTTT. This translates into CASSQDRGTGRSTDTQYF.

This clone was detected only once. The rearrangement links TRBV6-5 to TRBJ1-1, with 7 positions matching TRBD1. V was pared by 2 bases and J by 7 bases, with 7 bases of the junction left unmatched. The CDR3 consists of 14 residues. Germline V gives CDR1 MNHEY, CDR2 SVGAGI. CDR3 coding DNA: TGTGCCAGCAGTTACGGGGTAGGGGGCCGTGAAGCTTTCTTT. Its protein product is CASSYGVGGREAFF.

This clone was seen a single time. V and J are TRBV18 and TRBJ1-2, with D possibly being TRBD1 (6 bases). CDR1 and CDR2 (germline): KGHSH, LQKENI. This CDR3 has 15 amino acids. The germline V and J ends were trimmed by 0 bases and 3 bases, with 11 bases remaining between them. The CDR3 nucleotides are TGTGCCAGCTCACCACCAGGGACAAATTACTATGGCTACACCTTC. Protein: CASSPPGTNYYGYTF.

The chain combines TRBV5-1 with TRBJ2-5; D remains unclear. The assigned J gene may be wrong: the sequence end matches TRBJ2-7 better. The CDR3 covers 13 residues. The germline V gene encodes CDR1 SGHRS and CDR2 YFSETQ. The CDR3 reads CASSTTNGYEQYF. The CDR3 DNA sequence: TGCGCCAGCAGCACAACAAACGGGTACGAGCAGTACTTC.

This clone showed up just once. The genes are TRBV7-6 and TRBJ2-5, with D possibly being TRBD1 (6 bases). V was pared by 1 base and J by 2 bases, with 8 bases between. Germline loops: CDR1 SGHVS, CDR2 FNYEAQ. The CDR3 totals 14 residues. The CDR3 loop reads CASSLGTAQETQYF. CDR3 nucleotide sequence: TGTGCCAGCAGCTTAGGGACAGCTCAAGAGACCCAGTACTTC.

The chain employs TRBV5-4 and TRBJ2-5; a possible D gene is TRBD2 (6 bases). This CDR3 has 19 amino acids. CDR1 SGHNT and CDR2 YYREEE come from the germline V gene (reference sequence). Trimming cost V 1 base and J 6 bases, with 28 bases left between them. The CDR3 loop reads CASSLNQVLATHLGKTQYF. CDR3 nucleotide sequence: TGTGCCAGCAGCTTGAACCAGGTTCTAGCGACTCATCTGGGAAAGACCCAGTACTTC.

The gene calls are TRBV10-2 and TRBJ2-2, with TRBD2 identical over 7 bases. CDR1 and CDR2 (germline): WSHSY, SAAADI. V shed 0 bases, J shed 3 bases, and the junction held 7 bases outside the gene matches. This CDR3 has 17 residues. The CDR3 DNA reads as TGCGCCAGCAGTGAGTCGAGTCTAGCGGTACACACCGGGGAGCTGTTTTTT. Translated: CASSESSLAVHTGELFF.

This clone was counted only a few times. The same CDR3 also results from other DNA sequences found in this sample. The CDR3 here is CASSSASGSSYNEQFF. CDR3 sequence (DNA): TGTGCCAGCAGTTCCGCCAGCGGGAGCTCCTACAATGAGCAGTTCTTC. V gene TRBV27 combines with J gene TRBJ2-1, with 8 positions matching TRBD2. The CDR3 loop spans 16 amino acids. Germline V gives CDR1 MNHEY, CDR2 SMNVEV (reference sequence). The trim removed 4 bases at V and 0 bases at J, leaving 5 bases unmatched.

V gene TRBV30 combines with J gene TRBJ1-4; unclear D gene. This CDR3 is 15 amino acids long. CDR1 GTSNPN and CDR2 SVGIG come from the germline V gene (reference sequence). Deletions cut 0 bases from V and 7 bases from J, with 15 bases between. DNA for the CDR3: TGTGCCTGGAGTGTGATGAGCTCCCGGGGTGAAAAACTGTTTTTT. Protein product: CAWSVMSSRGEKLFF.

The chain recombines TRBV9 with TRBJ1-4; unclear D gene. The CDR3 sequence is 16 residues long. V was shortened by 4 bases and J by 0 bases, with 13 bases between the two germline ends. Germline-derived CDR1 and CDR2 are SGDLS and YYNGEE. In DNA form, the CDR3 reads TGTGCCAGCAGCCCTAGCCCTGGTGCAACTAATGAAAAACTGTTTTTT. It translates to CASSPSPGATNEKLFF.

CDR3 residues: CASSSLWVTGSSTDTQYF. The CDR3 coding sequence is TGTGCCAGCAGCTCTCTGTGGGTAACGGGGTCTAGCACAGATACGCAGTATTTT. The chain couples TRBV7-9 to TRBJ2-3, with D possibly TRBD2 on 5 matching bases. Germline V gives CDR1 SEHNR, CDR2 FQNEAQ (reference sequence). The CDR3 has 18 amino acids. Trimming took 4 bases from V and 0 from J, leaving 20 bases between them. The full variable domain, with the rest looked up from reference TRBV7-9 and TRBJ2-3, is DTGVSQNPRHKITKRGQNVTFRCDPISEHNRLYWYRQTLGQGPEFLTYFQNEAQLEKSRLLSDRFSAERPKGSFSTLEIQRTEQGDSAMYLCASSSLWVTGSSTDTQYFGPGTRLTVL.

The chain links TRBV18 to TRBJ1-1; 8 bases are a match to TRBD1. Germline V gene lookup returns CDR1 KGHSH and CDR2 LQKENI. J was trimmed by 11 bases and V by 3 bases; bases with no gene match: 11. The CDR3 runs to 14 residues. In DNA, the CDR3 is TGTGCCAGCTCACCTTCTCCGACAGGGGAAATGGCTTTCTTT. Translating it yields CASSPSPTGEMAFF.

The chain is built from TRBV7-6 and TRBJ2-5; no clear D gene. The CDR3 loop spans 17 amino acids. Trimming shortened V by 2 bases and J by 4 bases, and 20 bases separated the two germline ends. Germline V lookup: CDR1 SGHVS, CDR2 FNYEAQ. For the CDR3, the DNA is TGTGCCAGCAGCTTAATGGCACCACCCCTGCGAGGAGAGACCCAGTACTTC. Amino acid sequence: CASSLMAPPLRGETQYF.

V and J are TRBV30 and TRBJ1-4, with D possibly being TRBD1 (6 bases). V was clipped by 3 bases and J by 7 bases, with 9 bases between them. The CDR3 covers 12 residues. Germline CDR1 is GTSNPN and CDR2 is SVGIG (reference sequence). The CDR3 loop reads CAWRGAAEKLFF. The CDR3 bases are TGTGCCTGGAGGGGGGCGGCTGAAAAACTGTTTTTT. The full variable domain, its missing parts supplied by reference TRBV30 and TRBJ1-4, is SQTIHQWPATLVQPVGSPLSLECTVEGTSNPNLYWYRQAAGRGLQLLFYSVGIGQISSEVPQNLSASRPQDRQFILSSKKLLLSDSGFYLCAWRGAAEKLFFGSGTQLSVL.

This chain joins TRBV5-1 and TRBJ1-5; 7 bases are shared with TRBD1. Per germline, CDR1 SGHRS and CDR2 YFSETQ. J was trimmed by 3 bases and V by 7 bases; bases with no gene match: 10. The CDR3 covers 15 residues. The CDR3 bases are TGCGCCAGCCGGACAGGACTTAATATCAATCAGCCCCAGCATTTT. Translated, it gives CASRTGLNINQPQHF.

V is TRBV7-3 and J is TRBJ1-5; 9 positions match TRBD1. Germline-derived CDR1 and CDR2 are SGHTA and FQGTGA. The CDR3 has 14 residues. V lost 4 bases and J lost 7; bases outside the gene matches: 5. This CDR3 is CASSSTGGGQPQHF. The CDR3 bases are TGTGCCAGCAGCTCGACAGGGGGTGGGCAGCCCCAGCATTTT.

The rearrangement uses TRBV10-3 and TRBJ2-1; the match to TRBD2 covers 8 bases. Per the germline V gene, CDR1 is ENHRY and CDR2 is SYGVKD. The CDR3 is 16 residues long. V lost 0 bases, J lost 3 bases, and 4 bases stayed unmatched. The CDR3 DNA reads as TGTGCCATCAGTGAGTCGGGAAGCGGGAGCTACAATGAGCAGTTCTTC. This sequence encodes CAISESGSGSYNEQFF.

J is TRBJ2-3 and V is TRBV7-6, with D maybe TRBD2 (5 bases). CDR1 SGHVS and CDR2 FNYEAQ come from the germline V gene. Trimming pared 5 bases from V and 6 bases from J, leaving 9 bases between. This CDR3 has 12 residues. The CDR3, as DNA: TGTGCCAGCAGCCCAGGACTTGATACGCAGTATTTT. Amino acid sequence: CASSPGLDTQYF.

This chain uses TRBV6-5 with TRBJ1-1; a weak D match, TRBD1 (5 bases). The CDR3 totals 14 residues. The germline V gene encodes CDR1 MNHEY and CDR2 SVGAGI. Deletions cut 9 bases from V and 5 bases from J, with 19 bases between. CDR3: CARRFWGRTTEAFF. CDR3 sequence (DNA): TGTGCCAGGAGGTTCTGGGGCAGGACGACTGAAGCTTTCTTT.

The J gene is TRBJ2-1, the V gene TRBV30; 10 positions agree with TRBD2. CDR1 is GTSNPN, CDR2 SVGIG, per germline (reference sequence). The CDR3 runs 17 residues. The ends lost 0 bases at V and 5 bases at J; junction bases unmatched: 10. The CDR3 reads CAWSVFSGRFLHNEQFF. CDR3 sequence (DNA): TGTGCCTGGAGTGTATTTAGCGGGAGGTTCTTACACAATGAGCAGTTCTTC.

There are a few counts of this clone. The rearrangement links TRBV15 to TRBJ2-5; TRBD1 matches at 9 bases. CDR1 is LNHNV, CDR2 YYDKDF, per germline (reference sequence). The CDR3 sequence is 16 residues long. J lost 4 bases, V lost 3 bases, and 9 bases had no gene match. The CDR3 loop reads CATSRDPGQGGETQYF. CDR3 nucleotide sequence: TGTGCCACCAGCAGGGATCCGGGACAGGGCGGAGAGACCCAGTACTTC.

This clone was found a few times. The chain carries TRBV4-3 and TRBJ1-1; 8 bases are shared with TRBD1. The CDR3 extends over 14 amino acids. Trimming at V came to 1 base and at J to 7 bases, leaving 5 bases not matched to a gene. Germline V lookup: CDR1 LGHNA, CDR2 YSLEER. CDR3 sequence: CASSQGTGTLEAFF. For the CDR3, the DNA is TGCGCCAGCAGCCAAGGGACAGGGACCCTTGAAGCTTTCTTT.

CDR3 sequence (DNA): TGTGCCAGCAGCGTAGTGGGAGACCACTACGAGCAGTACTTC. Its protein product is CASSVVGDHYEQYF. This sequence joins TRBV9 and TRBJ2-7; D may be TRBD2 (5 bases). In germline, CDR1 is SGDLS, CDR2 YYNGEE. Trimming shortened V by 0 bases and J by 3 bases, and 10 bases separated the two germline ends. The CDR3 loop spans 14 amino acids.

This chain links TRBV6-5 with TRBJ1-2; D is possibly TRBD1 (5 bases). The CDR3 consists of 13 residues. Trimming shortened V by 8 bases and J by 4 bases, and 14 bases separated the two germline ends. Per germline, CDR1 MNHEY and CDR2 SVGAGI. CDR3: CASQTGGGYGYTF. CDR3 coding DNA: TGTGCCAGCCAAACCGGGGGGGGCTATGGCTACACCTTC.

The V and J genes are TRBV6-6 and TRBJ1-4, with 7 positions matching TRBD1. The CDR3 length is 12 residues. Germline lookup yields CDR1 MNHNY and CDR2 SVGAGI (reference sequence). The trim removed 5 bases at V and 16 bases at J, leaving 10 bases unmatched. CDR3 region: CASSLTGTDGFF. CDR3 DNA: TGTGCCAGCAGTCTCACCGGGACAGACGGGTTTTTT.

The CDR3 loop is CASSYRGLSYEQYF. DNA for the CDR3: TGTGCCAGCAGTTACAGGGGGCTTTCCTACGAGCAGTACTTC. The chain carries TRBV6-6 and TRBJ2-7, with 7 bases lining up with TRBD1. The germline V gene encodes CDR1 MNHNY and CDR2 SVGAGI (reference sequence). V gave up 2 bases and J gave up 1 base; unmatched junction bases: 2. The CDR3 loop spans 14 amino acids.

The chain employs TRBV11-3 and TRBJ2-1; 11 nucleotides align to TRBD2. The germline V gene has CDR1 SGHNT and CDR2 YENEEA. The junction had 9 bases not matched to a gene; V was cut back by 8 bases and J by 6 bases. The CDR3 runs 15 residues. The CDR3 here is CASGKTSGIGNEQFF. In DNA form, the CDR3 reads TGTGCCAGCGGCAAGACTAGCGGGATAGGCAATGAGCAGTTCTTC.